Described below is a single T cell receptor (beta chain) sequence and its context. The antigen it binds to is not known. No quality values exist for individual bases; no much larger clone is one base distant. PBMC libraries used mostly around 0.5 ug of input genomic DNA for deep sequencing, with six replicates per sample. The immunoSEQ hsTCRbeta kit was used to prepare TCRbeta libraries, following the manufacturer's instructions. Sequencing of the completed libraries took place using an Illumina NovaSeq 6000 S4 flow cell after they had been pooled to around 3 nM. The source study handled its data this way. The immunoSEQ Analyzer was used for raw data preprocessing and quality control. The analysis was restricted to productive rearrangements, with each unique CDR3 amino acid sequence defining a clonotype. Repertoire clonality was estimated as the Gini-Simpson index, which was computed with the R package tcR. Gini indices were compared with Student's t test, and associations with tumor size change were assessed by Pearson correlation. TCRdb re-hosts the immuneACCESS table, in-frame sequences only. Its copies lack some clones; in the studies checked, an unresolved V gene accounts for under half of them, and the cause for the rest is not known. V, J and clone size derive from that table, while D and trimming were established from the DNA sequence. The sample table lists 7,500 to 8,000 clones, 65% to 75% of them with a count of one. Approximately 3% of the sample rests with the top ten.

The data derive from a study of neoadjuvant anti-PD-1 for oral cavity cancer (dated by TCRdb to about 2021). For the study in its entirety: Before undergoing curative-intent surgical resection, most patients got three to four biweekly nivolumab doses at 3 mg/kg. There were roughly 11 patients in the parent correlative cohort, and the response rate was less than 40%. Responders were defined as patients with complete response, partial response or stable disease by RECIST 1.1; non-responders were defined as patients with progression. Patients without progression received a fourth nivolumab dose around day 43 and underwent definitive surgical resection on days 50-56. General study outcomes and caveats: After neoadjuvant nivolumab, non-responders showed significantly higher T cell clonality (Gini index) in PBMCs than responders did. Higher pretreatment blood TCRbeta clonality and lower post-treatment tumor TCRbeta clonality were correlated with higher pretreatment blood Treg/Th17 ratios. The TCR analyses had only three patients in each response group, and the authors called for validation in larger cohorts.

Read against the paper, the sample's time point label means: after neoadjuvant nivolumab, at surgical resection. Patients were newly diagnosed with stage II-IVA oral cavity squamous cell carcinoma and had received no prior systemic or radiation treatment. The cohort was made up of patients with locally advanced, HPV-negative oral cavity squamous cell carcinoma. No culture maintenance or expansion was done, as the peripheral blood mononuclear cells went straight to analysis. The samples were obtained from a longitudinal correlative study of a single-arm phase II trial testing neoadjuvant nivolumab in oral cavity squamous cell carcinoma. Subject-matched pre- and post-treatment PBMCs and tumors from three responders and three non-responders were subjected to genomic DNA-based TCRbeta sequencing. Peripheral blood mononuclear cells were collected before nivolumab treatment and again after treatment, at the time of surgery. Genomic DNA was isolated from PBMCs using the Maxwell RSC DNA from Cells kit.

Based on the germline V gene (reference sequence), the CDR1 and CDR2 sequences are WNHNN and SYGVQD. The V and J ends are trimmed by 3 bases and 3 bases, leaving 24 bases between them. Reading from cysteine to phenylalanine, the CDR3 counts 19 amino acids. CDR3 DNA is the only sequence kept; it has 57 bases, read in frame from the first base. The source is a person aged 40 to 85 with oral cavity squamous cell carcinoma. This specimen was PBMCs, taken after nivolumab (anti-PD-1) treatment. The chain is assembled from TRBV10-1 and TRBJ2-1, and the D gene may be TRBD1, 6 bases matching. The bases read TGCGCCAGCAGTGATGGCACAGGGTCGGTAAAACAGATCTACAATGAGCAGTTCTTC. It codes for CASSDGTGSVKQIYNEQFF.